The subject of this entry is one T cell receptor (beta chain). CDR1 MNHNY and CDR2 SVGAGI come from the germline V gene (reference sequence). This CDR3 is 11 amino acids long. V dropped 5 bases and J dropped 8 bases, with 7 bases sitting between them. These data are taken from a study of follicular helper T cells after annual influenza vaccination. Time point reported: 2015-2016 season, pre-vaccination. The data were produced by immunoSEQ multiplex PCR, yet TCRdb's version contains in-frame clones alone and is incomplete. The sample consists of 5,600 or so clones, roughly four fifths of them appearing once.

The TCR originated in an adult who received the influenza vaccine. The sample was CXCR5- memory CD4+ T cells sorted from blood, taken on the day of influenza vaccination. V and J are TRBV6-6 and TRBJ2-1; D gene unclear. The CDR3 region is CASSARDEQFF. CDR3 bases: TGTGCCAGCAGTGCTAGAGATGAGCAGTTCTTC.